This T cell receptor (beta chain) comes out of a study of OX40 agonist ivuxolimab in advanced cancers. Study context: Given to patients was ivuxolimab, an agonistic anti-OX40 (CD134) antibody. Ivuxolimab was delivered to patients intravenously every 2 weeks at doses spanning 0.01 to 10 mg/kg. One hepatocellular carcinoma and a couple of cutaneous melanoma patients partially responded.

The J segment lost 6 bases and the V segment lost 3 bases, leaving 6 bases of the junction unmatched. CDR1 and CDR2 (germline): LNHDA, SQIVND (reference sequence). The CDR3 loop spans 15 amino acids. Produced via immunoSEQ multiplex PCR; TCRdb's table is partial and in-frame only. The sample shows 29,000 or so clones, roughly 92% of them seen only once. Sequences were derived from CD4+ or CD8+ T cells sorted from blood, sampled in a trial of the OX40 agonist ivuxolimab. The chain combines TRBV19 with TRBJ2-3; 10 bases line up with TRBD2. The source is an adult with an advanced solid tumor such as melanoma, head and neck, liver or kidney cancer. The CDR3, as DNA: TGTGCCAGTAGTATCTGGGGACTAGCGTCGGATACGCAGTATTTT. The encoded protein is CASSIWGLASDTQYF.